The entry below gives a single T cell receptor (beta chain) sequence along with its context. As yet, its antigen is unknown. The sample is drawn from a study of T cell repertoires in cytomegalovirus infection. MiXCR, run by TCRdb on the reads, gives a single entry per CDR3 protein. Of about 350,000 distinct CDR3 sequences listed, just under 35% are singletons. Looked up from germline, CDR1 is SGHNT and CDR2 is YYREEE (reference sequence). Unmatched junction bases numbered 5, after V lost 2 bases and J lost 4 bases. CDR3 length: 15 amino acids. Here the sequenced sample was cultured PBMCs, taken from culture after CMV antigen stimulation. The chain combines TRBV5-4 with TRBJ2-3, with TRBD2 identical over 9 bases. The TCR comes from a human donor in good health (CMV status not recorded). Some clones in this sample may be carry-over from other donors' samples. The CDR3 loop is CASSFAGGGSDTQYF. The CDR3 nucleotides are TGTGCCAGCAGCTTCGCGGGAGGGGGTTCAGATACGCAGTATTTT.